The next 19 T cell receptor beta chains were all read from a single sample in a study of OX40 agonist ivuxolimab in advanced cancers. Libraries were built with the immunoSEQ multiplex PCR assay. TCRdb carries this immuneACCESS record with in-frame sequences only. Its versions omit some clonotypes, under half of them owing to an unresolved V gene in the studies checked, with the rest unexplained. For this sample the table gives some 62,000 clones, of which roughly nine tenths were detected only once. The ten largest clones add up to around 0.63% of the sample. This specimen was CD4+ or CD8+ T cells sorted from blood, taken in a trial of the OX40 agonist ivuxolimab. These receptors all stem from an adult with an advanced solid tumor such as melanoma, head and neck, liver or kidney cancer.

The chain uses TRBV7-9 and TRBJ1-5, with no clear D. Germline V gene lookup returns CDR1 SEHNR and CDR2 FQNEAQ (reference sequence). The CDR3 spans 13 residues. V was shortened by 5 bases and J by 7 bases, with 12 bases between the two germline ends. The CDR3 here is CASSAGHSQPQHF. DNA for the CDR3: TGTGCCAGCAGCGCCGGCCATAGCCAGCCCCAGCATTTT.

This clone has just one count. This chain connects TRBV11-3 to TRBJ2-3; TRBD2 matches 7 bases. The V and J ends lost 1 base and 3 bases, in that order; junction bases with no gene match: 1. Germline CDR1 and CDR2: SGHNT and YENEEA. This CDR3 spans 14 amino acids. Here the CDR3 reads CASSLAGGTDTQYF. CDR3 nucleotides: TGTGCCAGCAGCTTAGCGGGGGGAACAGATACGCAGTATTTT.

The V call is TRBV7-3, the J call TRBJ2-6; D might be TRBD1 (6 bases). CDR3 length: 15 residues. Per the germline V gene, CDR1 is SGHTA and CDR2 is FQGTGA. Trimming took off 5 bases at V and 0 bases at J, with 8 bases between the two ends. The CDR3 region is CASSKQGSGANVLTF. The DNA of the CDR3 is TGTGCCAGCAGCAAACAGGGCTCTGGGGCCAACGTCCTGACTTTC.

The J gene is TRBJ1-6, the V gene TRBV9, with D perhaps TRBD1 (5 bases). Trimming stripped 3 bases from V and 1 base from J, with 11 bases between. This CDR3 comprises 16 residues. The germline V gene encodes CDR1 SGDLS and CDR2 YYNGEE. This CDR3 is CASSEGSQSYNSPLHF. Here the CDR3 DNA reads TGTGCCAGCAGCGAGGGGTCACAGTCCTATAATTCACCCCTCCACTTT.

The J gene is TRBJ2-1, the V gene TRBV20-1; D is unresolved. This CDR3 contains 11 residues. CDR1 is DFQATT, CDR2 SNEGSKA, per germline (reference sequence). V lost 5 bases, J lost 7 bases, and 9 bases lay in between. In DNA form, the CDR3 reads TGCAGTGCTGGACGTTTGAATGAGCAGTTCTTC. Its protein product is CSAGRLNEQFF.

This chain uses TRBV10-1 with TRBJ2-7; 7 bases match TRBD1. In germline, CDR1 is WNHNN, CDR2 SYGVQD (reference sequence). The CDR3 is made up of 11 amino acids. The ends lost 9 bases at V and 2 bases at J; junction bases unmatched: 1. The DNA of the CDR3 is TGCGCCAGTGGGACAGCCTACGAGCAGTACTTC. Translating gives CASGTAYEQYF.

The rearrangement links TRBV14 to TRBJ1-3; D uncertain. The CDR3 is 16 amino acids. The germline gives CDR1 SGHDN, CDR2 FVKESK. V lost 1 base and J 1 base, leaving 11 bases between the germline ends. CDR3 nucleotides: TGTGCCAGCAGCCAAGGAGGGCTGCTATCTGGAAACACCATATATTTT. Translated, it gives CASSQGGLLSGNTIYF.

The CDR3 DNA sequence: TGTGCCAGCAGTGGTTCACTAGCGGGGGCCGAGTTCTTC. This sequence encodes CASSGSLAGAEFF. The chain combines TRBV6-1 with TRBJ2-1; 11 nucleotides line up with TRBD2. The CDR3 loop spans 13 amino acids. Per germline, CDR1 MNHNS and CDR2 SASEGT. J was trimmed by 14 bases and V by 4 bases; bases with no gene match: 7.

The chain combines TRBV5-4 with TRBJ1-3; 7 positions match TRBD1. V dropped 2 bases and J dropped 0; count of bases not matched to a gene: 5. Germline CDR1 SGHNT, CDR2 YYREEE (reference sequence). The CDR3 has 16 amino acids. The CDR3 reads CASSLNRGFSGNTIYF. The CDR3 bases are TGTGCCAGCAGCTTAAACAGGGGTTTCTCTGGAAACACCATATATTTT.

CDR3 amino acids: CASSPLVLGSTGELFF. The CDR3 bases are TGTGCCAGCAGCCCCCTGGTTCTGGGGTCCACCGGGGAGCTGTTTTTT. The J gene is TRBJ2-2, the V gene TRBV7-9; D gene ambiguous. The CDR3 runs to 16 residues. Germline lookup yields CDR1 SEHNR and CDR2 FQNEAQ (reference sequence). The V and J ends lost 5 bases and 4 bases respectively, with 17 bases between them. Supplemented by reference TRBV7-9 and TRBJ2-2, the full variable domain reads DTGVSQNPRHKITKRGQNVTFRCDPISEHNRLYWYRQTLGQGPEFLTYFQNEAQLEKSRLLSDRFSAERPKGSFSTLEIQRTEQGDSAMYLCASSPLVLGSTGELFFGEGSRLTVL.

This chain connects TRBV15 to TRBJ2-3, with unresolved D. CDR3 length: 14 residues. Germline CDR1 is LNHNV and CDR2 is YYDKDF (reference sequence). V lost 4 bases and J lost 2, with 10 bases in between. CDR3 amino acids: CATSTRTFTDTQYF. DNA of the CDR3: TGTGCCACCAGCACTCGGACCTTCACAGATACGCAGTATTTT.

The CDR3 loop is CASSLDRGSPLHF. The CDR3 DNA reads as TGTGCCAGCAGCTTGGACAGGGGGTCACCCCTCCACTTT. The V and J genes are TRBV5-4 and TRBJ1-6; 8 bases align to TRBD1. There are 13 residues in the CDR3. Germline values: CDR1 SGHNT, CDR2 YYREEE (reference sequence). V shed 0 bases and J 10 bases; nucleotides not matched to a gene: 0.

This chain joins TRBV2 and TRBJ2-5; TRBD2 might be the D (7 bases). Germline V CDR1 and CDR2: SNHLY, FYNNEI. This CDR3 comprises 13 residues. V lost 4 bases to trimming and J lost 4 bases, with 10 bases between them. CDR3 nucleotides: TGTGCCAGCAGTGGAGGGGGGGGAGAGACCCAGTACTTC. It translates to CASSGGGGETQYF.

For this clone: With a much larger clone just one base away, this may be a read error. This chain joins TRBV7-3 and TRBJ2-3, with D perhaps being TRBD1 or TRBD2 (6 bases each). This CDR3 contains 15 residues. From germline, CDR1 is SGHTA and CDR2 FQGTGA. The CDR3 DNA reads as TGTGCCAGCAGCTCACAAGGGGGGAGCACAAATACGCAGTATTTT. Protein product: CASSSQGGSTNTQYF.

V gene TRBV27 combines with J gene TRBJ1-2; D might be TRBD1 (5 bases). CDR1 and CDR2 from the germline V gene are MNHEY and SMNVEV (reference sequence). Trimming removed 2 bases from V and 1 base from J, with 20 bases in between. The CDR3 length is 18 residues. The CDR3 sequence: CASSLKQPTGVHNYGYTF. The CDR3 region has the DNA TGTGCCAGCAGTTTAAAACAACCCACAGGTGTCCATAACTATGGCTACACCTTC.

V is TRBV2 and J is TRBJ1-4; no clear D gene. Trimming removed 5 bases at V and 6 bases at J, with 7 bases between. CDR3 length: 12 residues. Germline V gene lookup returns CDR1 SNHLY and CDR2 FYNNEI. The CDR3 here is CASSIRDEKLFF. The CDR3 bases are TGTGCCAGCAGTATACGGGATGAAAAACTGTTTTTT.

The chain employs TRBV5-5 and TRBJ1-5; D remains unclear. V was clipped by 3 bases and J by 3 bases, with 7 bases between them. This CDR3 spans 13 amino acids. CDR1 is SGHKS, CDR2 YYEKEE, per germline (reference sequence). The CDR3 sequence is CASSSGVNQPQHF. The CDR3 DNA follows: TGTGCCAGCAGCTCCGGGGTCAATCAGCCCCAGCATTTT.

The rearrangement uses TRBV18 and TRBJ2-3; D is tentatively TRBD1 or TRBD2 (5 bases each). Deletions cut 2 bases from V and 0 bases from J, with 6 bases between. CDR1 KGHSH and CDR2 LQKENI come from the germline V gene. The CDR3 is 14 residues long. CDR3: CASSPGGSTDTQYF. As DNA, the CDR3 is TGTGCCAGCTCACCAGGGGGTAGCACAGATACGCAGTATTTT.

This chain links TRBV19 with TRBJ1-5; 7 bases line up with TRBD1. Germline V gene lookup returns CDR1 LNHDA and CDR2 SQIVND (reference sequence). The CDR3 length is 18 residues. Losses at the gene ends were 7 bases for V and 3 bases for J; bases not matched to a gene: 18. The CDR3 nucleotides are TGTGCCAGTACCGAACATACCCCTAGGGGGCAGCTCAATCAGCCCCAGCATTTT. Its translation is CASTEHTPRGQLNQPQHF.